The next 27 T cell receptor beta chains were all read from a single sample in a study of CD8+CD57+ T cells in acquired aplastic anemia. Genomic DNA constituted the template upon which TCR beta VDJ and CDR3 profiling was performed. TCRdb re-called the reads through MiXCR, storing one row per CDR3 protein. The repertoire has over 35,000 distinct CDR3 sequences, about 70% of them found once; the top ten carry 23%. Sample: sorted CD4+, CD8+, or CD8+CD57+ T cells (not recorded which) from PBMCs. The receptors were sampled from a human donor in good health, serving as a control.

This clonotype was observed a single time. The chain combines TRBV19 with TRBJ1-2, with D perhaps TRBD1 (5 bases). Trimming shortened V by 5 bases and J by 5 bases, and 18 bases separated the two germline ends. Per the germline V gene, CDR1 is LNHDA and CDR2 is SQIVND (reference sequence). The CDR3 runs to 15 residues. The CDR3 region is CASSSNRDLLYGYTF. The DNA for the CDR3 is TGTGCCAGTAGTTCGAACCGGGACCTTCTATATGGCTACACCTTC.

Notes on this clonotype: Compared with germline, one end of the junction differs, possibly owing to a read error. V gene TRBV9 combines with J gene TRBJ1-3; TRBD1 matches at 9 bases. Germline CDR1 SGDLS, CDR2 YYNGEE. The CDR3 spans 15 residues. The DNA of the CDR3 is TGTGCCAGTAGAACGGACAGGGGAGGTGGAAACACCATGTATTTC. It translates to CASRTDRGGGNTMYF.

CDR3 bases: TGTGCCAGCAGAATCTCAGGGAGCAATTCACCCCTCCACTTT. Translating it yields CASRISGSNSPLHF. The chain is built from TRBV6-1 and TRBJ1-6; D is possibly TRBD1 (5 bases). The germline CDR1 and CDR2 sequences are MNHNS and SASEGT. Trimming shortened V by 6 bases and J by 7 bases, and 13 bases separated the two germline ends. The CDR3 covers 14 residues.

As for this clonotype: Sequence at one end of the junction differs from germline and may be a read error. The chain couples TRBV7-6 to TRBJ1-1, with D maybe TRBD1 (6 bases). In germline, CDR1 is SGHVS, CDR2 FNYEAQ. The CDR3 sequence is 15 residues long. For the CDR3, the DNA is TGTGCCAGCAGCTTAGCTTCCGCCGGGGGGCCTGAAGCTCTCTTT. This translates into CASSLASAGGPEALF. Variable domain in full (rest from reference TRBV7-6 and TRBJ1-1): GAGVSQSPRYKVTKRGQDVALRCDPISGHVSLYWYRQALGQGPEFLTYFNYEAQQDKSGLPNDRFSAERPEGSISTLTIQRTEQRDSAMYRCASSLASAGGPEALFGQGTRLTVV.

V usage is TRBV20-1 and J usage is TRBJ2-5; D is unresolved. There are 10 residues in the CDR3. Trimming shortened V by 3 bases and J by 1 base, and 0 bases separated the two germline ends. Germline V gene lookup returns CDR1 DFQATT and CDR2 SNEGSKA (reference sequence). The CDR3 reads CSASQETQYF. CDR3 bases: TGCAGTGCTAGCCAAGAGACCCAGTACTTC.

This clonotype occurred once. This chain uses TRBV2 with TRBJ1-5; TRBD1 might be the D (5 bases). The V gene lost 3 bases and the J gene lost 3 bases, with 12 bases spanning the gap. The CDR3 is 15 residues long. Germline CDR1 and CDR2: SNHLY and FYNNEI. CDR3 sequence (DNA): TGTGCCAGCAGTGATCGGGGGATGGACAATCAGCCCCAGCATTTT. As protein: CASSDRGMDNQPQHF.

This clonotype was counted at least ten times. The rearrangement uses TRBV27 and TRBJ2-5; D ambiguous. This CDR3 has 14 residues. V dropped 3 bases and J dropped 0 bases, with 8 bases sitting between them. Germline V gene lookup returns CDR1 MNHEY and CDR2 SMNVEV (reference sequence). The CDR3 DNA sequence: TGTGCCAGCAGTTTCTCTCCGTACCAAGAGACCCAGTACTTC. This translates into CASSFSPYQETQYF.

CDR3 amino acids: CSVGPQRKLAYNEQFF. The CDR3, as DNA: TGCAGCGTTGGGCCCCAACGGAAATTAGCCTACAATGAGCAGTTCTTC. The chain joins TRBV29-1 to TRBJ2-1; D ambiguous. Germline V gives CDR1 SQVTM, CDR2 ANQGSEA. The germline V and J ends were trimmed by 4 bases and 2 bases, with 18 bases remaining between them. The CDR3 extends over 16 amino acids.

In this sample, this clonotype turned up many times. In nucleotides, the CDR3 is TGTGCCAGCAGCTTAGTCAGGGGTGGAACCGGGGAGCTGTTTTTT. Translating gives CASSLVRGGTGELFF. The chain recombines TRBV7-6 with TRBJ2-2; tentative D call: TRBD1 (6 bases). The CDR3 consists of 15 residues. Per germline, CDR1 SGHVS and CDR2 FNYEAQ. With 1 base removed from V and 5 bases from J, the gap between germline ends came to 11 bases.

This clonotype was detected a few times. The V and J genes are TRBV2 and TRBJ2-7, with 7 bases aligning to TRBD2. After removal of 1 base from V and 6 bases from J, the junction contained 6 bases not matched to a gene. The CDR3 runs to 14 residues. The germline gives CDR1 SNHLY, CDR2 FYNNEI. The CDR3 loop is CASSEGGGGSEQYF. CDR3 coding DNA: TGTGCCAGCAGTGAAGGGGGCGGGGGATCCGAGCAGTACTTC.

This clonotype was seen repeatedly, ten times or more. The V call is TRBV28, the J call TRBJ1-6, with D uncertain. Deletions cut 3 bases from V and 1 base from J, with 7 bases between. Germline values: CDR1 MDHEN, CDR2 SYDVKM. This CDR3 is built from 15 residues. The CDR3 region has the DNA TGTGCCAGCAGTTTGCGGGGTTCCTATAATTCACCCCTCCACTTT. Amino acids: CASSLRGSYNSPLHF.

The rearrangement uses TRBV7-7 and TRBJ2-5; TRBD2 is a possible D gene (7 bases). V was trimmed by 2 bases and J by 5 bases, leaving 12 bases between them. This CDR3 is built from 14 residues. Germline V gives CDR1 SSHAT, CDR2 FNYEAQ (reference sequence). The CDR3 DNA reads TGTGCCAGCAGCTTATCGCGGGGGCGGGAGACCCAGTACTTC. Its translation: CASSLSRGRETQYF.

The V and J genes are TRBV19 and TRBJ1-2, with D possibly matching TRBD1 (6 bases). The ends were cut back, 3 bases at V and 5 bases at J, with 7 bases in the middle. This CDR3 is 12 amino acids long. Germline lookup yields CDR1 LNHDA and CDR2 SQIVND (reference sequence). CDR3 region: CASSITGYGYTF. Here the CDR3 DNA reads TGTGCCAGTAGTATTACAGGGTATGGCTACACCTTC. The variable domain in full, with the rest retrieved from reference TRBV19 and TRBJ1-2, is DGGITQSPKYLFRKEGQNVTLSCEQNLNHDAMYWYRQDPGQGLRLIYYSQIVNDFQKGDIAEGYSVSREKKESFPLTVTSAQKNPTAFYLCASSITGYGYTFGSGTRLTVV.

The CDR3 bases are TGTGCCACCAGCACTCGACAGGGACCGAGGGATGGCTACACCTTC. This encodes CATSTRQGPRDGYTF. The genes are TRBV15 and TRBJ1-2; 7 bases match TRBD1. CDR1 and CDR2 (germline): LNHNV, YYDKDF (reference sequence). The CDR3 is 15 residues long. J lost 6 bases, V lost 4 bases, and 11 bases had no gene match.

The gene calls are TRBV25-1 and TRBJ2-7; possible D gene TRBD2, 7 bases. The CDR3 runs 15 residues. Germline CDR1 and CDR2: MGHDK and SYGVNS. The ends were cut back, 4 bases at V and 2 bases at J, with 15 bases in the middle. The CDR3, as DNA: TGTGCCAGCAGTGCCCTAGGGGAGGGGGCCTACGAGCAGTACTTC. Translated: CASSALGEGAYEQYF.

The V call is TRBV19, the J call TRBJ2-3, with D possibly TRBD1 on 6 matching bases. The CDR3 spans 14 residues. Germline V gene sequence: CDR1 LNHDA, CDR2 SQIVND (reference sequence). The V end was cut by 1 base, the J end by 8 bases, with 13 bases between. This CDR3 reads CASSIALGAVTQYF. In DNA form, the CDR3 reads TGTGCCAGTAGTATAGCCCTGGGGGCCGTTACGCAGTATTTT.

Many counts were recorded for this clonotype. The chain uses TRBV5-4 and TRBJ1-1; 9 bases fit TRBD1. The CDR3 runs to 15 residues. V trimming: 4 bases; J trimming: 1 base; junction bases outside the gene matches: 5. Germline assignment: CDR1 SGHNT and CDR2 YYREEE (reference sequence). CDR3 residues: CASSLSQGANTEAFF. The CDR3 nucleotides are TGTGCCAGCAGCCTTTCACAGGGGGCGAACACTGAAGCTTTCTTT.

This clonotype has at least ten counts. The chain is built from TRBV12-5 and TRBJ1-3; D is uncertain. The CDR3 loop spans 15 amino acids. V dropped 0 bases and J dropped 4 bases, with 10 bases sitting between them. Germline V gene data show CDR1 as LGHNT and CDR2 as FRNRAP. CDR3 region: CASGLVKREGNTIYF. The CDR3 DNA is TGTGCTAGTGGTTTGGTCAAGAGGGAGGGAAACACCATATATTTT. Combining the CDR3 with reference TRBV12-5 and TRBJ1-3 gives the whole variable domain DARVTQTPRHKVTEMGQEVTMRCQPILGHNTVFWYRQTMMQGLELLAYFRNRAPLDDSGMPKDRFSAEMPDATLATLKIQPSEPRDSAVYFCASGLVKREGNTIYFGEGSWLTVV.

This chain joins TRBV29-1 and TRBJ2-1, with TRBD1 matching 8 bases. Per germline, CDR1 SQVTM and CDR2 ANQGSEA. V shed 6 bases and J 4 bases; nucleotides not matched to a gene: 2. The CDR3 is 12 amino acids. CDR3 in DNA: TGCAGCGTACAGGGGGATTACAATGAGCAGTTCTTC. This sequence encodes CSVQGDYNEQFF.

This clonotype turned up a few times. The V and J genes are TRBV7-3 and TRBJ1-1; no definite D call. With 5 bases removed from V and 3 bases from J, the gap between germline ends came to 10 bases. The CDR3 is made up of 13 amino acids. Germline lookup yields CDR1 SGHTA and CDR2 FQGTGA. The CDR3 DNA is TGTGCCAGCAGCCCAGCAAGGCACACTGAAGCTTTCTTT. Protein product: CASSPARHTEAFF. Full variable domain (rest looked up from reference TRBV7-3 and TRBJ1-1): GAGVSQTPSNKVTEKGKYVELRCDPISGHTALYWYRQSLGQGPEFLIYFQGTGAADDSGLPNDRFFAVRPEGSVSTLKIQRTERGDSAVYLCASSPARHTEAFFGQGTRLTVV.

J is TRBJ2-5 and V is TRBV29-1; D remains unclear. The CDR3 is made up of 11 amino acids. V was trimmed by 5 bases and J by 5 bases, leaving 9 bases between them. In germline, CDR1 is SQVTM, CDR2 ANQGSEA. CDR3 sequence reads: CSVRQSETQYF. The CDR3 DNA is TGCAGCGTTAGACAATCGGAGACCCAGTACTTC.

This clonotype occurred a few times. The rearrangement uses TRBV28 and TRBJ2-2; TRBD1 aligns across 7 bases. Trimming cost V 3 bases and J 5 bases; bases outside gene matches: 15. Germline assignment: CDR1 MDHEN and CDR2 SYDVKM. The CDR3 totals 18 residues. The CDR3 region has the DNA TGTGCCAGCAGTTTTCTTTCGGCGAACAGGGGAAGGACCGGGGAGCTGTTTTTT. Protein product: CASSFLSANRGRTGELFF. The whole variable domain, remainder taken from reference TRBV28 and TRBJ2-2, is DVKVTQSSRYLVKRTGEKVFLECVQDMDHENMFWYRQDPGLGLRLIYFSYDVKMKEKGDIPEGYSVSREKKERFSLILESASTNQTSMYLCASSFLSANRGRTGELFFGEGSRLTVL.

J is TRBJ2-5 and V is TRBV10-3; TRBD2 agrees at 9 bases. Trimming at V came to 7 bases and at J to 4 bases, leaving 16 bases not matched to a gene. Germline V CDR1 and CDR2: ENHRY, SYGVKD. The CDR3 extends over 17 amino acids. This chain's CDR3 is CAITAGNPGLALETQYF. The CDR3 coding sequence is TGTGCCATCACTGCCGGGAATCCAGGACTAGCGTTAGAGACCCAGTACTTC.

Ten or more counts support this clonotype. The chain has TRBV5-1 and TRBJ1-1; D is unclear. The CDR3 has 13 residues. CDR1 and CDR2 (germline): SGHRS, YFSETQ. V lost 0 bases and J 1 base, leaving 4 bases between the germline ends. DNA of the CDR3: TGCGCCAGCAGCTTGGGAGAGAACACTGAAGCTTTCTTT. As protein: CASSLGENTEAFF.

The rearrangement links TRBV7-6 to TRBJ2-5; TRBD2 aligns across 10 bases. V was clipped by 6 bases and J by 5 bases; unmatched bases: 6. The CDR3 spans 14 residues. Germline CDR1 SGHVS, CDR2 FNYEAQ. The chain's CDR3 is CASSLSGGAETQYF. CDR3 sequence (DNA): TGTGCCAGCAGTTTAAGCGGGGGGGCTGAGACCCAGTACTTC.

This clonotype was seen more than once but under ten times. In DNA form, the CDR3 reads TGCGCCAGCATCGGGAGATGCAATCAGCCCCAGCATTTT. This sequence encodes CASIGRCNQPQHF. This chain links TRBV10-1 with TRBJ1-5; the D is unclear. The germline CDR1 and CDR2 sequences are WNHNN and SYGVQD (reference sequence). This CDR3 comprises 13 residues. Trimming took off 7 bases at V and 2 bases at J, with 9 bases between the two ends.

This clonotype was observed a few times. The rearrangement uses TRBV2 and TRBJ1-2, with D possibly being TRBD1 (5 bases). The CDR3 is made up of 17 amino acids. CDR1 is SNHLY and CDR2 is FYNNEI in the germline V gene. The germline V and J ends were trimmed by 7 bases and 4 bases, with 25 bases remaining between them. This chain's CDR3 is CASTSSGAQRSRYGYTF. The CDR3 nucleotides are TGTGCCAGCACTTCCTCCGGGGCCCAACGGTCGCGCTATGGCTACACCTTC.